This T cell receptor (beta chain) comes out of a study of post-analysis software for immune sequencing data (dated by TCRdb to between 2015 and 2017). Turning to the overall study: Recorded disease courses included relapsing-remitting, secondary progressive and progressive-relapsing multiple sclerosis, with some patients lacking subtype annotation. The patient repertoires were compared against more than 10 previously published healthy control repertoires obtained from donors aged roughly 6 to 28 years. A subset of samples was prepared in parallel using single-end sample barcoding, then pooled and co-amplified after Illumina adapter ligation. The research as a whole found: The control group was slightly older than the multiple sclerosis patient group. Normalized Chao1 diversity was significantly lower in multiple sclerosis patients than controls, suggesting substantial peripheral T-cell clonal expansion. When samples were clustered directly using the F measure, samples prepared in the same batch co-clustered strongly, which prompted a batch-effect correction.

To prepare the library, PCR was applied. The sequencer was an Illumina HiSeq 2500. Unique molecular identifiers were incorporated into TCR beta cDNA libraries to reduce PCR and sequencing biases. Per 1 to 10 million input T cells, approximately 500,000 cDNA molecules were obtained, such that each molecule approximated one T cell. The same protocol used for the earlier healthy control dataset was applied to prepare and sequence the patient libraries. Samples belonging to the same batch were prepared together, multiplexed and sequenced on a shared HiSeq lane. As for how the authors treated the data: MIGEC was used to process the raw barcoded reads, and molecular identifier groups with only a single read were discarded before consensus assembly and CDR3 extraction. VDJtools was used for post-analysis of the clonotype tables, and diversity was normalized by down-sampling every dataset to the size of the smallest sample. To correct batch-related cross-sample contamination, repertoire overlap clustering matched CDR3 amino acid sequences but not nucleotide sequences. TCRdb handled the public reads itself, with Q25 trimming in fastp and clone calling in MiXCR, and kept productive beta chains. Entries are consolidated by CDR3 protein sequence, retaining the most common genes and DNA. Here the V and J calls rest on TCRdb's processing, not on the authors' analysis. Present in this sample are some 800,000 distinct CDR3 sequences, under 60% of which were seen just once. The top ten clonotypes cover roughly 5.2% of the sample.

TCR beta repertoires were profiled from peripheral blood of 10 to 15 young patients with multiple sclerosis to demonstrate the VDJtools post-analysis software. The multiple sclerosis patients were children and adolescents ranging in age from 6 to 15 years. As for this clonotype: No cognate antigen has been identified for it. No clone much larger than this one lies a single base away; base qualities are absent.

Sequences were obtained from blood. This sequence was found in a girl between 10 and 17 years old with multiple sclerosis.

The sequence in DNA is TGTGCCAGCACCCAGGGGCTCCAAGAGACCCAGTACTTC. Its protein is CASTQGLQETQYF. The chain employs TRBV12-3 or TRBV12-4 and TRBJ2-5, and the D gene may be TRBD1, 6 bases matching. V is reduced by 7 bases and J by 1 base, leaving a spacing of 10 bases between them. The CDR3 starts with the cysteine, ends with the phenylalanine, and has 13 residues. The kept DNA is CDR3 alone, 39 bases in frame from the first base.